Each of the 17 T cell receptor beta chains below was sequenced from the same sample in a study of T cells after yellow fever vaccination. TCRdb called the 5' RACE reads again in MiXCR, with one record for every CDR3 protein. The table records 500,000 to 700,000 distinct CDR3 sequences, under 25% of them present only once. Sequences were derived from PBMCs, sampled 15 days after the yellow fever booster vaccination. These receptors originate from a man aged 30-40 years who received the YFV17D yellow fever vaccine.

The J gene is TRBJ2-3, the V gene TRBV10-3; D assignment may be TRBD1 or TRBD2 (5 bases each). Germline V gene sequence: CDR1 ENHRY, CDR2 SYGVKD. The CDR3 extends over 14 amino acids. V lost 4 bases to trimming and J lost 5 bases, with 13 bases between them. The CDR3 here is CAISGNGAGDTQYF. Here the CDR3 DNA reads TGTGCCATCAGTGGCAACGGGGCAGGAGATACGCAGTATTTT.

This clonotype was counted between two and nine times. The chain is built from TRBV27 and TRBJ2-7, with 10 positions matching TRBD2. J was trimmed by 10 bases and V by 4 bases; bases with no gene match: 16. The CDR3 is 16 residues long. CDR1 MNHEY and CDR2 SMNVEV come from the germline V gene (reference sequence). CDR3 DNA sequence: TGTGCCAGCAGTTCGGCAGGGGGCATCCTAGCGGGAGAACAGTACTTC. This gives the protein CASSSAGGILAGEQYF.

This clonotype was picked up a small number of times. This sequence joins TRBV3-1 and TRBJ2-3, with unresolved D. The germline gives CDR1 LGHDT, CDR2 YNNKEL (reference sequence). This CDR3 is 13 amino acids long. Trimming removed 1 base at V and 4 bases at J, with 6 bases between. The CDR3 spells CASSQASPDTQYF. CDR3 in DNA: TGTGCCAGCAGCCAAGCCTCGCCAGATACGCAGTATTTT.

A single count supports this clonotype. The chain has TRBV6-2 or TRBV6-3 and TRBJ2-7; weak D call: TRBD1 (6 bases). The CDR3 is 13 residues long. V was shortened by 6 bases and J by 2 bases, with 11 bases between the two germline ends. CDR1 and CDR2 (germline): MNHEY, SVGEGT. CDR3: CASSKTGAYEQYF. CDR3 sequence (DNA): TGTGCCAGCAGCAAGACAGGCGCCTACGAGCAGTACTTC.

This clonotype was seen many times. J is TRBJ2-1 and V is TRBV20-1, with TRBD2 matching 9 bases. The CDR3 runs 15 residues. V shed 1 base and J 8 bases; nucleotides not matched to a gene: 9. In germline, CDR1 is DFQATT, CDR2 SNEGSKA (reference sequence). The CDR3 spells CSARVAGLARDEQFF. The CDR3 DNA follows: TGCAGTGCTAGAGTTGCGGGACTAGCCCGGGATGAGCAGTTCTTC.

In nucleotides, the CDR3 is TGCGCCAGCAGTCGACATGAGCAGTTCTTC. Translation gives CASSRHEQFF. V and J are TRBV23-1 and TRBJ2-1; no definite D call. TRBV23-1 is an ORF for which the function is uncertain. V was pared by 4 bases and J by 8 bases, with 3 bases between. CDR3 length equals 10 residues.

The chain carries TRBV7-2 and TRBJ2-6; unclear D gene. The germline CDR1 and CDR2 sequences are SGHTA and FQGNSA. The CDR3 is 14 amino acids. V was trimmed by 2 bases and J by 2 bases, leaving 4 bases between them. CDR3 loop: CASSLTPGANVLTF. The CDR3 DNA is TGTGCCAGCAGCTTAACCCCTGGGGCCAACGTCCTGACTTTC.

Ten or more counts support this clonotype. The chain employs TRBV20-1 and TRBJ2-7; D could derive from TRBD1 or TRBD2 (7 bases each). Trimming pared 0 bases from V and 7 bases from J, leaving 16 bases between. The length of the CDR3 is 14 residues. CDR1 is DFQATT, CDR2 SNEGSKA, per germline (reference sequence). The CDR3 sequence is CSARDRGGPLEQYF. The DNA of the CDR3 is TGCAGTGCTAGAGACAGGGGGGGGCCCTTGGAGCAGTACTTC.

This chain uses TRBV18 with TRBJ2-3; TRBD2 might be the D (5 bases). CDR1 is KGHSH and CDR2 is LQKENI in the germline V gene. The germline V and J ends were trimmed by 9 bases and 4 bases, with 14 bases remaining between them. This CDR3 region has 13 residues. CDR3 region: CASRPGSADTQYF. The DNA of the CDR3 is TGTGCCAGTCGCCCGGGGTCGGCAGATACGCAGTATTTT. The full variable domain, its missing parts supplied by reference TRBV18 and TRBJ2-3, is NAGVMQNPRHLVRRRGQEARLRCSPMKGHSHVYWYRQLPEEGLKFMVYLQKENIIDESGMPKERFSAEFPKEGPSILRIQQVVRGDSAAYFCASRPGSADTQYFGPGTRLTVL.

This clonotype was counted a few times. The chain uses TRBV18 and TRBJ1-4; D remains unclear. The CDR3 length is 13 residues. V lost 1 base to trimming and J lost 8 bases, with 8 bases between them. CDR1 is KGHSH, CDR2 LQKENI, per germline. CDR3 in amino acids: CASSPRLGEKLFF. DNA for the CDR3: TGTGCCAGCTCACCACGGCTGGGGGAAAAACTGTTTTTT.

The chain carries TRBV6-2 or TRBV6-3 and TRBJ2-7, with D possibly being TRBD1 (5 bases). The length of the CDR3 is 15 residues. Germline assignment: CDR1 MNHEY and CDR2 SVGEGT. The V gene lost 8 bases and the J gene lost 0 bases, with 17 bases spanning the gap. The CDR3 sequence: CASVSRQLNSYEQYF. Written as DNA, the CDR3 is TGTGCCAGCGTCTCGCGACAGTTAAACTCCTACGAGCAGTACTTC.

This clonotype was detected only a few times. CDR3 sequence: CASSQGIGAFF. CDR3 nucleotides: TGTGCCAGCAGCCAAGGAATAGGGGCTTTCTTT. The rearrangement links TRBV14 to TRBJ1-1; D is uncertain. The CDR3 runs 11 residues. Trimming pared 1 base from V and 11 bases from J, leaving 8 bases between. Germline V gene lookup returns CDR1 SGHDN and CDR2 FVKESK.

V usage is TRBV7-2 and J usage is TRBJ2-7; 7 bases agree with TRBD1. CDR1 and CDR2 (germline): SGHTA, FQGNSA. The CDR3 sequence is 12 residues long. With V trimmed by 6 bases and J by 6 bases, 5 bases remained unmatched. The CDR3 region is CASRRDSLEQYF. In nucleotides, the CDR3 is TGTGCCAGCAGAAGGGACAGCCTCGAGCAGTACTTC.

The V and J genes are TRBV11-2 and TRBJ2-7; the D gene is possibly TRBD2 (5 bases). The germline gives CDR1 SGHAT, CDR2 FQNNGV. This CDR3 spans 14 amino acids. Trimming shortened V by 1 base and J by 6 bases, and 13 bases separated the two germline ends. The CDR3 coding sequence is TGTGCCAGCAGCTTAGCACCGGGAAGTGTCGAGCAGTACTTC. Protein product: CASSLAPGSVEQYF.

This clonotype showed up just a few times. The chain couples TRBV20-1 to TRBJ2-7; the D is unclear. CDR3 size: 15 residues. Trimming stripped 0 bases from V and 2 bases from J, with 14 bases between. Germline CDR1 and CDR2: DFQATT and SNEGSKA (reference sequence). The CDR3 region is CSARDSAGRAYEQYF. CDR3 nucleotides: TGCAGTGCTAGAGATTCGGCAGGTCGTGCCTACGAGCAGTACTTC.

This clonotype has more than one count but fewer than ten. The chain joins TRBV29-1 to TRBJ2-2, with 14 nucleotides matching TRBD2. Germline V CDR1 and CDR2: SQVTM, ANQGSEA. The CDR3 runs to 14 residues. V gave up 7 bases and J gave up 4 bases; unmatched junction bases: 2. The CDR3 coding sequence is TGCAGCGCGGGGACTAGCGGGAGCACCGGGGAGCTGTTTTTT. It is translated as CSAGTSGSTGELFF.

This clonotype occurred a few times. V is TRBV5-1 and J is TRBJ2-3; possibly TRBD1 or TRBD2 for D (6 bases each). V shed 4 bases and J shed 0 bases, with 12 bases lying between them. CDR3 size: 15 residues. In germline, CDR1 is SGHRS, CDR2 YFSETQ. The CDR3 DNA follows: TGCGCCAGCAGCCAACAGGGAGGAAGCACAGATACGCAGTATTTT. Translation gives CASSQQGGSTDTQYF.